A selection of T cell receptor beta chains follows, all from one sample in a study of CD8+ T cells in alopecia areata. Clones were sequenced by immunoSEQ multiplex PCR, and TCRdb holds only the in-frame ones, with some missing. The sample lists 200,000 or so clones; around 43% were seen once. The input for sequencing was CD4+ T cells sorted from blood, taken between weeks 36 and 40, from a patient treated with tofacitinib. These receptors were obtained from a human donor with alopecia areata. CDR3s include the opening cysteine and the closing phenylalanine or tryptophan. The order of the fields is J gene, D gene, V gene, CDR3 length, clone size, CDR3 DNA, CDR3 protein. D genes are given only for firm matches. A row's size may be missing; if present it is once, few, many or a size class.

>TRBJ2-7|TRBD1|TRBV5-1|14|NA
TGCGCCAGCAGCTCGGGACAGAGCTCCTACGAGCAGTACTTC
CASSSGQSSYEQYF
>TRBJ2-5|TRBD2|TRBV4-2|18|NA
TGTGCCAGCAGCCAAGGGACTAGCGGGAGAGGGATCCAAGAGACCCAGTACTTC
CASSQGTSGRGIQETQYF
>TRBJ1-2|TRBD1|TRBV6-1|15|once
TGTGCCAGCGGGGAACGACAGGGGACAGGTGGAGGCTACACCTTC
CASGERQGTGGGYTF
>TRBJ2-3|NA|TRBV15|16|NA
TGTGCCACCAGCAGAGGGGACCAGGGAAGAACAGATACGCAGTATTTT
CATSRGDQGRTDTQYF
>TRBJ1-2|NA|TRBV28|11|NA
TGTGCCAGCAGTTTAAACTATGGCTACACCTTC
CASSLNYGYTF
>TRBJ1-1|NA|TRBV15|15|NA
TGTGCCACCAGCAGAGAGGTTTCGGGTAGGACTGAAGCTTTCTTT
CATSREVSGRTEAFF
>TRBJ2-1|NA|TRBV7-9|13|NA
TGTGCCAGCAGCTTCGGAGGGGGGAATGAGCAGTTCTTC
CASSFGGGNEQFF
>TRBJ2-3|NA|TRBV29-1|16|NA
TGCAGCTTTAACGGAGCGAAGGAGTTCGGCCCAGATACGCAGTATTTT
CSFNGAKEFGPDTQYF
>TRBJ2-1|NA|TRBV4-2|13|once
TGTGCCAGCAGCCAACGGACGGGGCATGAGCAGTTCTTC
CASSQRTGHEQFF
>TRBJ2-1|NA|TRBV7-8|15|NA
TGTGCCAGCAGCTTACGGGACACCTCCTACAATGAGCAGTTCTTC
CASSLRDTSYNEQFF